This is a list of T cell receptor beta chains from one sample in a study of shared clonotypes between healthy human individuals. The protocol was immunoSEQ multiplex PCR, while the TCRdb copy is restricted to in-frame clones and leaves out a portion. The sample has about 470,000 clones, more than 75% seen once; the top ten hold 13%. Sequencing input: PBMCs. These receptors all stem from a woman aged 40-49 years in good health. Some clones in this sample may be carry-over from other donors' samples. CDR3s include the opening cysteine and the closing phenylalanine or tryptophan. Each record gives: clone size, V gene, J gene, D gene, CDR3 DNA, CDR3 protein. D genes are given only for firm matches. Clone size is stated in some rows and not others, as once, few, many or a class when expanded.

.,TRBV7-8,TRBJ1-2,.,TGTGCCAGCAGCACGCACAGGACGCCGAAAACTAACTATGGCTACACCTTC,CASSTHRTPKTNYGYTF
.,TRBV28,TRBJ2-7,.,TGTGCCAGCAGTACCTATTTTAGCTCCTACGAGCAGTACTTC,CASSTYFSSYEQYF
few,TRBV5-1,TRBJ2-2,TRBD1,TGCGCCAGCAGTTTGGGACAGGGGGTCACCGGGGAGCTGTTTTTT,CASSLGQGVTGELFF
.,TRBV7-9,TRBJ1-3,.,TGTGCCAGCAGCTTAGCAGGGGGAGGCACCATATATTTT,CASSLAGGGTIYF
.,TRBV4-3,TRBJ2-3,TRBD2,TGCGCCAGCAGCCAAGATGGGCTAGCGGGACCGGGCCTTGGGGATACGCAGTATTTT,CASSQDGLAGPGLGDTQYF
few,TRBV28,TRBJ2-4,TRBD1,TGTGCCAGCTGGAACGGACAGGGTTACATTCAGTACTTC,CASWNGQGYIQYF
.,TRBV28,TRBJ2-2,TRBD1,TGTGCCAGCAGTACCCGACAGGGGGCCACCGGGGAGCTGTTTTTT,CASSTRQGATGELFF
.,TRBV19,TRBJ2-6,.,TGTGCCACCAGCCTGGATCACTCTGGGGCCAACGTCCTGACTTTC,CATSLDHSGANVLTF
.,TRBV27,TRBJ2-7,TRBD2,TGTGCCAGCAGAAGACTAGCCCAGGCCTACGAGCAGTACTTC,CASRRLAQAYEQYF
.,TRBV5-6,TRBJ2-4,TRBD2,TGTGCCAGCAGCTTCCGTCCGGGGGGAGGCAAAAACATTCAGTACTTC,CASSFRPGGGKNIQYF
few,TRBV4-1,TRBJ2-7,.,TGCGCCAGCAGCCAAGATCTACAGGATTACAACGAGCAGTACTTC,CASSQDLQDYNEQYF
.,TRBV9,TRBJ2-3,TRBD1,TGTGCCAGCAGCGATGGGGGACAGGCGGTCCCAGATACGCAGTATTTT,CASSDGGQAVPDTQYF
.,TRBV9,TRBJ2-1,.,TGTGCCAGCAGCGGATACTTCTACAATGAGCAGTTCTTC,CASSGYFYNEQFF
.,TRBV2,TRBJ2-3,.,TGTGCCAGCAGTGACAGGGCGTTAGCGGGCACAGATACGCAGTATTTT,CASSDRALAGTDTQYF
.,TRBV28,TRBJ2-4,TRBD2,TGTGCCAGCAGACGGGGACTAGTTGACATTCAGTACTTC,CASRRGLVDIQYF
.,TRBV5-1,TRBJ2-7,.,TGCGCCAGCAGCTTGGACCCGCAGCCGGCTCCCTTAGGCTTC,CASSLDPQPAPLGF
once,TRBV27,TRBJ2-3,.,TGTGCCAGCAGTTTTTCCGGGACCACAGATACGCAGTATTTT,CASSFSGTTDTQYF
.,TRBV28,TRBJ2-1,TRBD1,TGTGCCAGCAGTTCCGGGACAGGGGTTTACAATGAGCAGTTCTTC,CASSSGTGVYNEQFF
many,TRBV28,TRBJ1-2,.,TGTGCCAGCAGTAACCTTCCGGGGGAATATGGCTACACCTTC,CASSNLPGEYGYTF
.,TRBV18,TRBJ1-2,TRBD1,TGTGCCAGCTCACCATTGGGACAGACCGCGGACACCTTC,CASSPLGQTADTF
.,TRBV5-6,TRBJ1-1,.,TGTGCCAGCAGCCTAGGGACTGAAGCTTTCTTT,CASSLGTEAFF
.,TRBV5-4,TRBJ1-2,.,TGTGCCAGCAGCTTGAGGGTGGACTATGGCTACACCTTC,CASSLRVDYGYTF
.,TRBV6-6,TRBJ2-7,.,TGTGCCAGCAGTTACGCCCTAGAGGGGTTATCCTACGAGCAGTACTTC,CASSYALEGLSYEQYF
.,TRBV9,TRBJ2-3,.,TGTGCCAGCAGCGTAACCTCGAGCACAGATACGCAGTATTTT,CASSVTSSTDTQYF
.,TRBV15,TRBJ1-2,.,TGTGCCACCAGCAGTCCTGGACTCTTTGACTATGGCTACACCTTC,CATSSPGLFDYGYTF
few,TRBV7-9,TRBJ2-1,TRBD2,TGTGCCAGCACCCGCAGCGGGAGATTCAATGAGCAGTTCTTC,CASTRSGRFNEQFF
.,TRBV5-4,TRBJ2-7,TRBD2,TGTGCCAGCAGCCCAACTAGCGGGAGTTACGAGCAGTACTTC,CASSPTSGSYEQYF
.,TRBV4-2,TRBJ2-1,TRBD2,TGTGCCAGCAGCCAAGTCGGGACTAACAATGAGCAGTTCTTC,CASSQVGTNNEQFF
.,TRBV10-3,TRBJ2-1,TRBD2,TGTGCCATCAGTGAATTAGCGGGGGGTCCCAATGAGCAGTTCTTC,CAISELAGGPNEQFF
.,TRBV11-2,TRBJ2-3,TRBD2,TGTGCCAGCAGCCGTTCTTTAGCGGGATCAGATACGCAGTATTTT,CASSRSLAGSDTQYF
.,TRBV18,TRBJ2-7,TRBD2,TGTGCCAGCTCACCAAGCCTAGCGGGAGTTCGGTACGAGCAGTACTTC,CASSPSLAGVRYEQYF
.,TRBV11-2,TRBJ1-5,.,TGTGCCAGCAGCTTAAATCCAGGGTTAAGTCAGCCCCAGCATTTT,CASSLNPGLSQPQHF
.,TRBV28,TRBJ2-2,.,TGTGCCAGCAGTTTGGGGGTTGGCGGGGAGCTGTTTTTT,CASSLGVGGELFF
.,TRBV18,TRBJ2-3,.,TGTGCCAGCTCGCCACAGAGGACTCCTTCTAGCACAGATACGCAGTATTTT,CASSPQRTPSSTDTQYF
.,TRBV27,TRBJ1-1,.,TGTGCCAGCAGATCCGGGACGGTGAACACTGAAGCTTTCTTT,CASRSGTVNTEAFF
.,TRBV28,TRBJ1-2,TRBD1,TGTGCCAGCAGCCTGGCCGGACAGGCAGGGGGTGGCTACACCTTC,CASSLAGQAGGGYTF
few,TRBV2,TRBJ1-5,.,TGTGCCAGCAGTAGCAGAAGCAATCAGCCCCAGCATTTT,CASSSRSNQPQHF